This TCR beta chain was retrieved from a study of shared clonotypes between healthy human individuals. Study-wide findings and caveats: Rarefaction indicated that sorted-subset sequencing remained incomplete although depth was large.

The CDR3 length is 13 residues. Looked up from germline, CDR1 is MNHEY and CDR2 is SVGAGI. Trimming left V 6 bases short and J 0 bases short, with 9 bases between. About this clone itself: Its matching antigen is unknown.

Sequenced by immunoSEQ multiplex PCR; TCRdb stores in-frame clones only, minus some. Among 550,000 to 850,000 clones listed, around 74% were seen once. The rearrangement uses TRBV6-5 and TRBJ2-7, with D perhaps TRBD2 (5 bases). The source material was memory CD4+ T cells sorted from blood. Described subset: CD45RA-negative fraction. The TCR comes from a woman younger than 45 in good health. This CDR3 reads CASRWAGSYEQYF. The CDR3 DNA follows: TGTGCCAGCAGGTGGGCGGGCTCCTACGAGCAGTACTTC.